The 9 T cell receptor beta chains in this list originate from one sample, sequenced in a study of blood T cells in healthy people across ages. Together with a sample-barcoded 5' primer, a J-beta primer mix was included in a second PCR lasting 7 to 11 cycles. A single record per CDR3 protein comes from TCRdb applying MiXCR to the 5' RACE reads. This table has approximately 1,100,000 distinct CDR3 sequences, 45% appearing once. The sequenced material came from blood. These receptors originate from a woman aged 55-75 years in good health.

This clonotype was counted many times. The chain carries TRBV9 and TRBJ2-7; D perhaps matches TRBD2 (5 bases). The CDR3 covers 15 residues. Trimming took off 0 bases at V and 4 bases at J, with 14 bases between the two ends. Germline V CDR1 and CDR2: SGDLS, YYNGEE. The CDR3 sequence: CASSVGGRLEYEQYF. In DNA, the CDR3 is TGTGCCAGCAGCGTAGGCGGGCGCCTTGAATACGAGCAGTACTTC.

The chain carries TRBV12-3 or TRBV12-4 and TRBJ1-5, with D possibly matching TRBD1 (5 bases). This CDR3 contains 15 residues. The V gene lost 8 bases and the J gene lost 0 bases, with 14 bases spanning the gap. CDR3 protein: CASALEGNSNQPQHF. In DNA, the CDR3 is TGTGCCAGCGCCCTGGAGGGGAATAGCAATCAGCCCCAGCATTTT.

The gene calls are TRBV6-2 or TRBV6-3 and TRBJ2-1, with D possibly being TRBD1 or TRBD2 (5 bases each). This CDR3 comprises 14 residues. Germline assignment: CDR1 MNHEY and CDR2 SVGEGT. Trimming pared 6 bases from V and 8 bases from J, leaving 17 bases between. CDR3: CASRWDRIVDEQFF. CDR3 sequence (DNA): TGTGCCAGCAGATGGGACCGTATCGTCGATGAGCAGTTCTTC.

The genes are TRBV9 and TRBJ1-1; 8 bases fit TRBD1. Germline-derived CDR1 and CDR2 are SGDLS and YYNGEE. CDR3 size: 13 residues. Trimming took 10 bases from V and 7 from J; bases not matched to a gene: 12. The CDR3 region is CAFSKGQVVEAFF. The CDR3 DNA sequence: TGTGCCTTCAGCAAGGGACAGGTGGTTGAAGCTTTCTTT.

This clonotype appeared a few times. The chain has TRBV5-6 and TRBJ2-7, with TRBD2 matching 10 bases. Trimming removed 1 base from V and 4 bases from J; junction bases left unmatched: 11. This CDR3 is 17 amino acids long. Germline CDR1 reads SGHDT; CDR2 reads YYEEEE. The DNA for the CDR3 is TGTGCCAGCAGCTTGATTGGCGGAGCGGGAGGGTCGTACGAGCAGTACTTC. It yields the protein CASSLIGGAGGSYEQYF. The full variable domain, with the rest looked up from reference TRBV5-6 and TRBJ2-7, is DAGVTQSPTHLIKTRGQQVTLRCSPKSGHDTVSWYQQALGQGPQFIFQYYEEEERQRGNFPDRFSGHQFPNYSSELNVNALLLGDSALYLCASSLIGGAGGSYEQYFGPGTRLTVT.

The rearrangement uses TRBV20-1 and TRBJ2-7; no reliable D call. Germline-derived CDR1 and CDR2 are DFQATT and SNEGSKA (reference sequence). V lost 0 bases, J lost 4 bases, and 10 bases lay in between. The CDR3 is 13 amino acids. The CDR3 region has the DNA TGCAGTGCTAGAGAGGGCAGCCTTTACGAGCAGTACTTC. Its translation: CSAREGSLYEQYF.

This clonotype turned up a few times. The gene calls are TRBV18 and TRBJ2-1, with D unclear. The CDR3 loop spans 14 amino acids. Trimming removed 1 base at V and 8 bases at J, with 12 bases between. Germline assignment: CDR1 KGHSH and CDR2 LQKENI. CDR3 sequence (DNA): TGTGCCAGCTCACCACGGCGAGTGGGCGATGAGCAGTTCTTC. It yields the protein CASSPRRVGDEQFF.

The V and J genes are TRBV20-1 and TRBJ1-2; D gene ambiguous. Looked up from germline, CDR1 is DFQATT and CDR2 is SNEGSKA (reference sequence). The CDR3 length is 12 residues. Deletions cut 0 bases from V and 4 bases from J, with 6 bases between. Here the CDR3 reads CSAREDFYGYTF. The DNA of the CDR3 is TGCAGTGCTAGAGAGGATTTCTATGGCTACACCTTC.

This clonotype has a handful of counts. The chain carries TRBV5-1 and TRBJ2-1; perhaps TRBD2 as D (6 bases). Deletions cut 10 bases from V and 9 bases from J, with 20 bases between. The CDR3 covers 13 residues. CDR1 is SGHRS and CDR2 is YFSETQ in the germline V gene. Written as DNA, the CDR3 is TGCGCCGTCAGCCGGGAGCTGGGGGGTGAGCAGTTCTTC. Amino acid sequence: CAVSRELGGEQFF.